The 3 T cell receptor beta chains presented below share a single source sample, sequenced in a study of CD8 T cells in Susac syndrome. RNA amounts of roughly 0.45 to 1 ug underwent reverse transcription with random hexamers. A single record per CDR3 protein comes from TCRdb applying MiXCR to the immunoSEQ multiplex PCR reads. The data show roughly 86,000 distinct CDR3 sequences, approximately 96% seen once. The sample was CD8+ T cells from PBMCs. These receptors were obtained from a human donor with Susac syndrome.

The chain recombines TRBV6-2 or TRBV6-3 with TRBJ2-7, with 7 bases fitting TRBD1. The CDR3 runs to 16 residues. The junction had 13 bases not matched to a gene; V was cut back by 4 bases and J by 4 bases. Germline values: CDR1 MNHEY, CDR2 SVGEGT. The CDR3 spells CASSWTNRDRDYEQYF. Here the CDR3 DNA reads TGTGCCAGCAGTTGGACCAACCGGGACAGAGATTACGAGCAGTACTTC.

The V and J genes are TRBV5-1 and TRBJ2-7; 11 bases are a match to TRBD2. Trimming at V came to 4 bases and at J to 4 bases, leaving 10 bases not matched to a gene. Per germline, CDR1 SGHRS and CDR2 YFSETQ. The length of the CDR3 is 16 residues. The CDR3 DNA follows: TGCGCCAGCAGCGGGGGCTGGGGGACTAGCGGATACGAGCAGTACTTC. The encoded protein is CASSGGWGTSGYEQYF.

DNA of the CDR3: TGTGCCTGGGAATTTGGGGGGGGCAATGAGCAGTTCTTC. Translating it yields CAWEFGGGNEQFF. The rearrangement uses TRBV30 and TRBJ2-1, with 7 bases lining up with TRBD2. The CDR3 runs to 13 residues. With 5 bases clipped from V and 6 bases from J, the junction kept 7 bases outside the gene matches. The germline CDR1 and CDR2 sequences are GTSNPN and SVGIG (reference sequence).